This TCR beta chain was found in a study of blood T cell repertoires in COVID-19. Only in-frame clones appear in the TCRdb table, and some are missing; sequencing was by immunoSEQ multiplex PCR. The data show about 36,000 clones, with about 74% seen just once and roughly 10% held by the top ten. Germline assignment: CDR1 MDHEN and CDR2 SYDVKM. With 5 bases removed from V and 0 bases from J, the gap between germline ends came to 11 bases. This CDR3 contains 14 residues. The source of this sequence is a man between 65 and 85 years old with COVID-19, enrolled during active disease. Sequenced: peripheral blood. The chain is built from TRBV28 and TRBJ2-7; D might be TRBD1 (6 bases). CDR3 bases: TGTGCCAGCAGTCGGGACACCCACTCCTACGAGCAGTACTTC. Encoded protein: CASSRDTHSYEQYF.